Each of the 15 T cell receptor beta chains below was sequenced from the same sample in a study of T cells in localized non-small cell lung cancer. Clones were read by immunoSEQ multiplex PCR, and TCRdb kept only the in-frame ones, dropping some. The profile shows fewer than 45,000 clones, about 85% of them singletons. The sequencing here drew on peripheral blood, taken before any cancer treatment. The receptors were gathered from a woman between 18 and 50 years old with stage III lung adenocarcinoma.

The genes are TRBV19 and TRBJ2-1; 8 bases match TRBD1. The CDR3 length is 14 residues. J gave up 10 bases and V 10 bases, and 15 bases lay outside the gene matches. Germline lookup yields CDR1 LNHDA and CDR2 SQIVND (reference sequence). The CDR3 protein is CATTQGASGLEQFF. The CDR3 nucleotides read TGTGCCACTACTCAGGGGGCAAGCGGTTTGGAGCAGTTCTTC.

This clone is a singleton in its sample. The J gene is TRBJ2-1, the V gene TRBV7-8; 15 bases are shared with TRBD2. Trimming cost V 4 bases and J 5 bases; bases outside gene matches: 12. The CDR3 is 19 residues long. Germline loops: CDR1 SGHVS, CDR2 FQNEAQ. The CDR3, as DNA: TGTGCCAGCAGCTACGGGACTAGCGGGGGGACGATTGTGGACAATGAGCAGTTCTTC. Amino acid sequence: CASSYGTSGGTIVDNEQFF.

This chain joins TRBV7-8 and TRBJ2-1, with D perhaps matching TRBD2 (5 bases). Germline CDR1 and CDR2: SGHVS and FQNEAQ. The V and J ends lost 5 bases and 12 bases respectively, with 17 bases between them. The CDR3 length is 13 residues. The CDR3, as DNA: TGTGCCAGCAGCCGAGAACGGGGTGGCCGGCAGTTCTTC. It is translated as CASSRERGGRQFF.

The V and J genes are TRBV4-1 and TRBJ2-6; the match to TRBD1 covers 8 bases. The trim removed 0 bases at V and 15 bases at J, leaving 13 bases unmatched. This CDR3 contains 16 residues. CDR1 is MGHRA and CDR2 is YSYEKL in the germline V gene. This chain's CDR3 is CASSQDPYRQGPSLTF. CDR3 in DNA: TGCGCCAGCAGCCAAGATCCCTATAGACAGGGGCCGTCCCTGACTTTC.

CDR3 protein: CASSLASETRVTGELFF. CDR3 sequence (DNA): TGTGCCAGCAGCTTAGCGTCGGAGACTAGAGTCACCGGGGAGCTGTTTTTT. The V call is TRBV7-2, the J call TRBJ2-2; D is possibly TRBD2 (6 bases). Per germline, CDR1 SGHTA and CDR2 FQGNSA. V lost 0 bases and J 4 bases, leaving 15 bases between the germline ends. This CDR3 is built from 17 residues.

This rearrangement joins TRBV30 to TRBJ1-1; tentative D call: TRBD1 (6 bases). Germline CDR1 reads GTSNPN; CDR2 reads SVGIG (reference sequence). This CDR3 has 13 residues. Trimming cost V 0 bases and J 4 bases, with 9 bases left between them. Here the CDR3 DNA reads TGTGCCTGGAGTGTAGGCAGGGGCACTGAAGCTTTCTTT. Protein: CAWSVGRGTEAFF.

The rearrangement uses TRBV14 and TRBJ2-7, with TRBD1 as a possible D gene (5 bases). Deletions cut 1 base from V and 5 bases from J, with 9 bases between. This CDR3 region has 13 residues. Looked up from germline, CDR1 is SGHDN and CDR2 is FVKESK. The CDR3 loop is CASSQVGRDEQYF. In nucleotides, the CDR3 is TGTGCCAGCAGCCAAGTGGGGCGCGACGAGCAGTACTTC.

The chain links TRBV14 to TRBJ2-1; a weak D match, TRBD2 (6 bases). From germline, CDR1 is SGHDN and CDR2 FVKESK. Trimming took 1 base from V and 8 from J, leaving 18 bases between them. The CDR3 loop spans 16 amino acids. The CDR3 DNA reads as TGTGCCAGCAGCCAAGCGTTAAGCGGGTGGGGGGATGAGCAGTTCTTC. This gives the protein CASSQALSGWGDEQFF.

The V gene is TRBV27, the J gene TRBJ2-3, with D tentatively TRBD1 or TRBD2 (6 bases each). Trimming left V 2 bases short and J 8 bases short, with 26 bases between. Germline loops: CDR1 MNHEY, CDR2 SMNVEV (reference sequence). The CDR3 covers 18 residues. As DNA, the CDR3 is TGTGCCAGCAGTTTAGTAGGGACACTGGGGGGTCGCGGGGCTACGCAGTATTTT. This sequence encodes CASSLVGTLGGRGATQYF.

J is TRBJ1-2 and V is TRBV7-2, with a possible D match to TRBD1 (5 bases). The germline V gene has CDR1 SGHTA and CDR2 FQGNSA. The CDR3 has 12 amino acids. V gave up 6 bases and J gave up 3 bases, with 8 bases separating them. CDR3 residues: CASSQGDYGYTF. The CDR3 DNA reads TGTGCCAGCAGTCAGGGTGACTATGGCTACACCTTC.

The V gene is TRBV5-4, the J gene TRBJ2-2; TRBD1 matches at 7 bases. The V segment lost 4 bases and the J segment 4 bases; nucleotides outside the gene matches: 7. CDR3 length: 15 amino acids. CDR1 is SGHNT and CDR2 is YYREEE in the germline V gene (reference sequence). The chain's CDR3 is CASSQKQGSTGELFF. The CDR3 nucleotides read TGTGCCAGCAGCCAAAAACAGGGGTCCACCGGGGAGCTGTTTTTT.

The CDR3 DNA sequence: TGCAGCGCCTACCTTTCAACTAATGAAAAACTGTTTTTT. This encodes CSAYLSTNEKLFF. The chain is built from TRBV29-1 and TRBJ1-4; D uncertain. Deletions cut 7 bases from V and 0 bases from J, with 9 bases between. The CDR3 runs 13 residues. Germline lookup yields CDR1 SQVTM and CDR2 ANQGSEA. The whole variable domain, remainder taken from reference TRBV29-1 and TRBJ1-4, is SAVISQKPSRDICQRGTSLTIQCQVDSQVTMMFWYRQQPGQSLTLIATANQGSEATYESGFVIDKFPISRPNLTFSTLTVSNMSPEDSSIYLCSAYLSTNEKLFFGSGTQLSVL.

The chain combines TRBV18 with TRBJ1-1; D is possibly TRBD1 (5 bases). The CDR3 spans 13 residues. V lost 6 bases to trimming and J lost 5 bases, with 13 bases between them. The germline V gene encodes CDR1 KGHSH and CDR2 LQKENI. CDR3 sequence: CASSADSRTEAFF. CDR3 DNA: TGTGCCAGCTCGGCCGACAGTCGGACTGAAGCTTTCTTT.

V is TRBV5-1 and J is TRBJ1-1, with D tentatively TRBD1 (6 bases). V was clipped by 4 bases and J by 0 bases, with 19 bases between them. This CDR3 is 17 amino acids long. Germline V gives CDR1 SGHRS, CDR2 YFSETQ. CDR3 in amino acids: CASSPSPPTGMNTEAFF. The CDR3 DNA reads TGCGCCAGCAGCCCAAGCCCCCCGACAGGTATGAACACTGAAGCTTTCTTT.

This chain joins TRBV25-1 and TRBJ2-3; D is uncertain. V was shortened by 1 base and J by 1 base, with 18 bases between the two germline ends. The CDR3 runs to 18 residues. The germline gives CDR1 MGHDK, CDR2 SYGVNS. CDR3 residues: CASSEFFIGLFCTDTQYF. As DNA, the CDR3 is TGTGCCAGCAGTGAATTTTTCATCGGCCTTTTTTGCACAGATACGCAGTATTTT.